What follows describes a single T cell receptor (beta chain). Its antigen is still unknown. Regarding treatment: about 20 received Ad26.COV2.S at low or high dose, single or two shots; 5 received placebo; per-sample allocation not given. It was on day 63 after the first vaccine or placebo injection that samples were taken. Generated by immunoSEQ multiplex PCR, the TCRdb table keeps only in-frame clones and is missing some. The sample records fewer than 800,000 clones, around 90% being singletons. Germline-derived CDR1 and CDR2 are ENHRY and SYGVKD. V was shortened by 4 bases and J by 5 bases, with 11 bases between the two germline ends. This CDR3 spans 13 amino acids. The data stem from a study of Ad26.COV2.S vaccination and SARS-CoV-2 variants. General study points: Those who received the vaccine showed greater spike-specific TCR breadth than those given placebo.

This receptor was taken from a person aged 18-65 years who received the Ad26.COV2.S COVID-19 vaccine or a placebo. The chain recombines TRBV10-3 with TRBJ2-5, with D unclear. The source material was peripheral blood, sampled in a trial of Ad26.COV2.S vaccine versus placebo. The CDR3 DNA follows: TGTGCCATCAGTGCGGGCTCGTGGGAGACCCAGTACTTC. Translated: CAISAGSWETQYF.